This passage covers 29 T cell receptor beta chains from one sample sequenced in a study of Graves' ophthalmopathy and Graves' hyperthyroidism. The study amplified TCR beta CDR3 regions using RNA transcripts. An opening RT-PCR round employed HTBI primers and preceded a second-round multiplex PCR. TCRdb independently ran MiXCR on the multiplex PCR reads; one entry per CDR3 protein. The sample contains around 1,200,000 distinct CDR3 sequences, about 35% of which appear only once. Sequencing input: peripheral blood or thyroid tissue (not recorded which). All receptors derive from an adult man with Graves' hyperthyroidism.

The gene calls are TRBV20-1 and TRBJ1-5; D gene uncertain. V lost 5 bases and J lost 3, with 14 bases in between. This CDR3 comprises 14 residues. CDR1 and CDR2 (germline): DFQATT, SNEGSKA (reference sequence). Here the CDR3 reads CSAYLGEANQPQHF. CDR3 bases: TGCAGTGCTTACCTCGGGGAGGCCAATCAGCCCCAGCATTTT.

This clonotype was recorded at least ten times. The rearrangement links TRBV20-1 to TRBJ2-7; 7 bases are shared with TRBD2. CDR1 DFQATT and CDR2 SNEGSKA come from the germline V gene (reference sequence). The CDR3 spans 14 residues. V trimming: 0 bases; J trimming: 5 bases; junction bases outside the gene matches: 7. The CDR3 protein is CSARDRAGDHEQYF. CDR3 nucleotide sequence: TGCAGTGCTAGAGATCGGGCGGGAGATCACGAGCAGTACTTC.

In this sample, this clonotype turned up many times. The CDR3 nucleotides read TGTGCCAGCAGTCAGGGGACTCCCCGAAACACCATATATTTT. It codes for CASSQGTPRNTIYF. The rearrangement joins TRBV2 to TRBJ1-3; tentatively, D is TRBD1 (6 bases). There are 14 residues in the CDR3. Trimming shortened V by 5 bases and J by 5 bases, and 13 bases separated the two germline ends. Germline assignment: CDR1 SNHLY and CDR2 FYNNEI.

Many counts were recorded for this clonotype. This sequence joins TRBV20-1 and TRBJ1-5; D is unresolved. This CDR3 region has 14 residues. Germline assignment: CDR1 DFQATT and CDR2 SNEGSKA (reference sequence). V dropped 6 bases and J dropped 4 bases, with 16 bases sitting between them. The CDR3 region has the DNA TGCAGTGCGAGGCGTTTGGACGGTAATCAGCCCCAGCATTTT. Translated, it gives CSARRLDGNQPQHF.

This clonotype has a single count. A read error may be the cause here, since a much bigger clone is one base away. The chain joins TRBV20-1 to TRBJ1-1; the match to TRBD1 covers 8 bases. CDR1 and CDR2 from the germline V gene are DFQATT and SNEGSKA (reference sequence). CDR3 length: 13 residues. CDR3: CSAVDRADTDAFF. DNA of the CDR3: TGCAGTGCAGTGGACAGGGCCGATACTGATGCTTTCTTT.

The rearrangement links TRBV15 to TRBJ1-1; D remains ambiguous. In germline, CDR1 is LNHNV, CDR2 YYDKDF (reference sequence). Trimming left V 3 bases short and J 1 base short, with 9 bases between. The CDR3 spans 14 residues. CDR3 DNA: TGTGCCACCAGCAGCTTAGAATCGAACACTGAAGCTTTCTTT. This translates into CATSSLESNTEAFF.

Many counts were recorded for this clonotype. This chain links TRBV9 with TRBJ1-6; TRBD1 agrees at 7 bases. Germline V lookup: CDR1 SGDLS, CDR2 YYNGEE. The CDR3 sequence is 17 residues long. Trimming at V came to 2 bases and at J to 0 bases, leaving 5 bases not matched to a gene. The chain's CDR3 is CASSVSTGNSYNSPLHF. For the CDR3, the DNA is TGTGCCAGCAGCGTTTCGACAGGGAACTCCTATAATTCACCCCTCCACTTT.

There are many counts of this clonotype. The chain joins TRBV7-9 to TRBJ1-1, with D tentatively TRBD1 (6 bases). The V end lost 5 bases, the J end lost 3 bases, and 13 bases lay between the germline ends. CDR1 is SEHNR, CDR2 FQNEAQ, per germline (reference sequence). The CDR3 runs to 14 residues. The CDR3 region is CASSPGTPHTEAFF. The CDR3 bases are TGTGCCAGCAGCCCCGGGACACCGCACACTGAAGCTTTCTTT.

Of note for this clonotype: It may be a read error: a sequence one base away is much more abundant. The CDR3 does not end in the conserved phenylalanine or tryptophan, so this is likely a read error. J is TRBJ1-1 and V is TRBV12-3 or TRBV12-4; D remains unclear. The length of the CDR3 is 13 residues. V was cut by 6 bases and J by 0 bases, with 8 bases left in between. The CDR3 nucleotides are TGTGCCAGCAGATCCCCTGTGAACACTGAAGCTTTCCTT. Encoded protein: CASRSPVNTEAFL.

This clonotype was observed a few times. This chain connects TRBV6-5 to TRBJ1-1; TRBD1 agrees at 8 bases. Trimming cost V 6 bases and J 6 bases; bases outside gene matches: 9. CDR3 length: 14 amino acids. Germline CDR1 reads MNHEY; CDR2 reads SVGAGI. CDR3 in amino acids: CASRRQGRRPEAFF. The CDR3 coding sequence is TGTGCCAGCAGACGACAGGGGAGGAGGCCTGAAGCTTTCTTT.

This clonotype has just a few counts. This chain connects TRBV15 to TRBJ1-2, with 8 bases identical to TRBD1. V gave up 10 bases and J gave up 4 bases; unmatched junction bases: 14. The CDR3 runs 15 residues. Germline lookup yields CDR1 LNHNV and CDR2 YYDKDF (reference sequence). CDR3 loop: CASRYHRDRTYGYTF. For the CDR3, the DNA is TGTGCCAGCAGATATCACCGGGACAGGACCTATGGCTACACCTTC.

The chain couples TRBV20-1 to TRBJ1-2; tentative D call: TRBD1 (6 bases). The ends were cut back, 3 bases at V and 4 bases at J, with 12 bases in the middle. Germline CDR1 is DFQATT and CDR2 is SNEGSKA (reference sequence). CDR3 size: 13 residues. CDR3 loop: CSASAGDFYGYTF. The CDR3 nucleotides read TGCAGTGCTAGTGCAGGGGACTTCTATGGCTACACCTTC.

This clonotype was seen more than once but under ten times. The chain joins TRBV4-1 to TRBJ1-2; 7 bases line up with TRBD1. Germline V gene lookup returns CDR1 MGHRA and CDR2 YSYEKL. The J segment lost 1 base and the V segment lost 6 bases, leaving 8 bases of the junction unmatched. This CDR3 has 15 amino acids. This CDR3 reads CASRQRTGDNYGYTF. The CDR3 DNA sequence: TGCGCCAGCAGACAGAGGACAGGCGATAACTATGGCTACACCTTC.

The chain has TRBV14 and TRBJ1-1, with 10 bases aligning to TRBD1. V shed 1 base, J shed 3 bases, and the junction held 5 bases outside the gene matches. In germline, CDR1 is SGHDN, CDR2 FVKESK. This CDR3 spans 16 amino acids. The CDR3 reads CASSQVDRGWYTEAFF. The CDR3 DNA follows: TGTGCCAGCAGCCAAGTGGACAGGGGGTGGTACACTGAAGCTTTCTTT.

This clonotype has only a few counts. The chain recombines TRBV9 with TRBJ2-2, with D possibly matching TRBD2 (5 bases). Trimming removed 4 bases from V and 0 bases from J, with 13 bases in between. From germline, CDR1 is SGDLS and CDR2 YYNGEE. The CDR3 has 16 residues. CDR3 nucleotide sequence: TGTGCCAGCAGCACCCGACTAAACCCGAACACCGGGGAGCTGTTTTTT. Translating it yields CASSTRLNPNTGELFF.

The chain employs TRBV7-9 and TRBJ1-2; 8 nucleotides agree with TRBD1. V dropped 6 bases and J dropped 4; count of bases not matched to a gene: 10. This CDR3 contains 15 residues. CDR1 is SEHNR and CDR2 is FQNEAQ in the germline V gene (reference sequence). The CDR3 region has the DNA TGTGCCAGCAGTGAAGGCAGGGGGCATACCTATGGCTACACCTTC. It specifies CASSEGRGHTYGYTF.

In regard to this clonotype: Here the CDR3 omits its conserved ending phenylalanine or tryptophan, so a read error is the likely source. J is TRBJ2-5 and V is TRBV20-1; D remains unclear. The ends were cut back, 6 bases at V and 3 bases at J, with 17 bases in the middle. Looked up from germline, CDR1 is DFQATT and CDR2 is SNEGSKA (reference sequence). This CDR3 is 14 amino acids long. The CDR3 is CSAAVGVLEETQYL. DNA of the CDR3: TGCAGTGCCGCGGTCGGAGTCCTGGAAGAGACCCAGTACCTC.

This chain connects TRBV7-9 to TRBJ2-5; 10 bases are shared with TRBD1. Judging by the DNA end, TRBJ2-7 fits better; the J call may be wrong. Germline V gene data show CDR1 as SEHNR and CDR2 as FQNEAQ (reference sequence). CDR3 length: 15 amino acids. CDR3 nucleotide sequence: TGTGCCAGCAGCACGAGGACAGGGGGAGTGGGCGAGCAGTACTTC. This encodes CASSTRTGGVGEQYF.

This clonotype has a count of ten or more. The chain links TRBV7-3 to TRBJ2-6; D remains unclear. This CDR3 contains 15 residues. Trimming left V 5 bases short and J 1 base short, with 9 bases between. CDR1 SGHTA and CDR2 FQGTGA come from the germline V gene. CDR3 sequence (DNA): TGTGCCAGCAGCCCGCTGCAGTCTGGGGCCAACGTCCTGACTTTC. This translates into CASSPLQSGANVLTF.

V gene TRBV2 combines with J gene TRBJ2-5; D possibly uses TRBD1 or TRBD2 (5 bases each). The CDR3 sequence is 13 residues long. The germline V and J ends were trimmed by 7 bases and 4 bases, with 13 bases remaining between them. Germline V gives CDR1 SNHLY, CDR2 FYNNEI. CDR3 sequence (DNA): TGTGCCAGCAAAGGGACGCTGGTAGAGACCCAGTACTTC. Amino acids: CASKGTLVETQYF.

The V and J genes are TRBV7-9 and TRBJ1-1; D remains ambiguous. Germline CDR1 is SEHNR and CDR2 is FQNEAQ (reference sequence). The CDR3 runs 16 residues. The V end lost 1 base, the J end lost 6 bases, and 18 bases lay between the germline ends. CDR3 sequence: CASSLGSAGERSEAFF. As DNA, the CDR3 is TGTGCCAGCAGCTTAGGGTCGGCAGGAGAAAGATCTGAAGCTTTCTTT.

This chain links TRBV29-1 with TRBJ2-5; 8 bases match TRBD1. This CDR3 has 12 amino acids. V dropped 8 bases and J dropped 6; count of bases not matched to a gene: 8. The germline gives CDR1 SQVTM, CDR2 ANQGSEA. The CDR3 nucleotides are TGCAGCTCAACCGACAGGGGACAGACCCAGTACTTC. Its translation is CSSTDRGQTQYF. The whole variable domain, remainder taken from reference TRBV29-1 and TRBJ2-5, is SAVISQKPSRDICQRGTSLTIQCQVDSQVTMMFWYRQQPGQSLTLIATANQGSEATYESGFVIDKFPISRPNLTFSTLTVSNMSPEDSSIYLCSSTDRGQTQYFGPGTRLLVL.

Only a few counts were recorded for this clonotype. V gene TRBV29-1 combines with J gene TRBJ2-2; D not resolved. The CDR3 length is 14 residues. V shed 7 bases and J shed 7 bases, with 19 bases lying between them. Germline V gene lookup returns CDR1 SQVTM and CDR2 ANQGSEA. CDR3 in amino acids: CSGTLGSLGGELFF. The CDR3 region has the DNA TGCAGCGGAACCCTGGGCTCCCTCGGCGGGGAGCTGTTTTTT.

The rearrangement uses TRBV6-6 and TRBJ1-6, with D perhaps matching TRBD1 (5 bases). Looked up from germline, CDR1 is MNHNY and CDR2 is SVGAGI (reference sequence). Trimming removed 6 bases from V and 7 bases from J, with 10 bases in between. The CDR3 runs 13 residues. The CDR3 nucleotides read TGTGCCAGCAGCCGACAGAGAAATTCACCCCTCCACTTT. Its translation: CASSRQRNSPLHF.

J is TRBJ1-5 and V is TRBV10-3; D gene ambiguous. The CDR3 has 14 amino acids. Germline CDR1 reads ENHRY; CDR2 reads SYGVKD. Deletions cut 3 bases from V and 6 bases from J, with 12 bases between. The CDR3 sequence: CAISEEGVSQPQHF. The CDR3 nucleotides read TGTGCCATCAGTGAAGAAGGAGTTAGTCAGCCCCAGCATTTT.

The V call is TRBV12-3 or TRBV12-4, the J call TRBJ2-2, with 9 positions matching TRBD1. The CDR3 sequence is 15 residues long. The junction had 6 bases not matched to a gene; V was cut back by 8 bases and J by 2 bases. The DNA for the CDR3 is TGTGCCAGCTGCACAGGGGGCCCCAACACCGGGGAGCTGTTTTTT. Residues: CASCTGGPNTGELFF.

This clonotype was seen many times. The CDR3 loop reads CASSLGEINEQYF. The DNA for the CDR3 is TGTGCCAGCAGTTTAGGTGAAATCAACGAGCAGTACTTC. The rearrangement uses TRBV6-2 or TRBV6-3 and TRBJ2-7, with D hard to call. The CDR3 covers 13 residues. Per germline, CDR1 MNHEY and CDR2 SVGEGT. With 4 bases removed from V and 5 bases from J, the gap between germline ends came to 12 bases.

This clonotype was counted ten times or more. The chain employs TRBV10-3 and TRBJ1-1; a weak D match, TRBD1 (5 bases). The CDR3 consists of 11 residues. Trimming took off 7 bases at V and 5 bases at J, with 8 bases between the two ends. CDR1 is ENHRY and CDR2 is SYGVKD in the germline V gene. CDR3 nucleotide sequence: TGTGCCATCATTCAGGGAACTGAAGCTTTCTTT. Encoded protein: CAIIQGTEAFF.

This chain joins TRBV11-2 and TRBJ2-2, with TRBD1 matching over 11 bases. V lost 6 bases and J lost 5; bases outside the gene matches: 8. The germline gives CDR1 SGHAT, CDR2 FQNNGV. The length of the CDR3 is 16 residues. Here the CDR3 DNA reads TGTGCCAGCAGTTTCAGGACAGGGGGCTGTACCGGGGAGCTGTTTTTT. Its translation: CASSFRTGGCTGELFF.